Listed below are T cell receptor beta chains from one sample, sequenced in a study of blood T cell repertoires in COVID-19. Measured with immunoSEQ multiplex PCR; TCRdb has only the in-frame clones, and not every one. The sample shows 180,000 or so clones, approximately 80% of them seen only once. The material sequenced was PBMCs or T cells enriched from blood (not recorded which). The source is a man aged 50-60 years who had recovered from COVID-19. The CDR3 runs from the conserved cysteine through the conserved F or W. A D gene is named only where the DNA matches it firmly.

d_call: NA; j_call: TRBJ2-3; v_call: TRBV27; cdr3_aa: CASSLSIAGDTQYF
d_call: NA; j_call: TRBJ1-5; v_call: TRBV30; cdr3_aa: CAWSSGTGGNQPQHF
d_call: NA; j_call: TRBJ1-2; v_call: TRBV27; cdr3_aa: CASSPRQGNYGYTF
d_call: NA; j_call: TRBJ1-5; v_call: TRBV6-2/TRBV6-3; cdr3_aa: CASTPGAAGHPQHF
d_call: TRBD2; j_call: TRBJ2-3; v_call: TRBV12-5; cdr3_aa: CASGQTTSGLTDTQYF
d_call: TRBD1; j_call: TRBJ2-7; v_call: TRBV2; cdr3_aa: CATGDRGRNEQYF
d_call: NA; j_call: TRBJ1-1; v_call: TRBV6-6; cdr3_aa: CASSIWRGEAFF
d_call: NA; j_call: TRBJ1-6; v_call: TRBV4-1; cdr3_aa: CASSLGGTQGNSPLHF
d_call: TRBD1; j_call: TRBJ2-7; v_call: TRBV11-2; cdr3_aa: CASSFGDSAYEQYF
d_call: TRBD2; j_call: TRBJ2-1; v_call: TRBV6-5; cdr3_aa: CASSYWPSGISEQFF
d_call: TRBD2; j_call: TRBJ2-2; v_call: TRBV5-1; cdr3_aa: CASSSHGLAGVPGELFF
d_call: NA; j_call: TRBJ2-3; v_call: TRBV11-2; cdr3_aa: CASSPSHFFGSKSDTQYF
d_call: NA; j_call: TRBJ1-6; v_call: TRBV6-1; cdr3_aa: CASSETQGVDSPLHF
d_call: NA; j_call: TRBJ2-7; v_call: TRBV28; cdr3_aa: CASRFPSRRAGTSYEQYF
d_call: TRBD2; j_call: TRBJ2-2; v_call: TRBV5-1; cdr3_aa: CASSLGLAGGRNTGELFF
d_call: TRBD2; j_call: TRBJ2-1; v_call: TRBV19; cdr3_aa: CASSIGGTSGRSYNEQFF
d_call: TRBD2; j_call: TRBJ2-2; v_call: TRBV5-1; cdr3_aa: CASSLRLAGLPGELFF
d_call: NA; j_call: TRBJ2-3; v_call: TRBV11-2; cdr3_aa: CASSLDRGASSTDTQYF
d_call: TRBD2; j_call: TRBJ2-1; v_call: TRBV2; cdr3_aa: CASSDSSGTYYNEQFF
d_call: NA; j_call: TRBJ1-1; v_call: TRBV29-1; cdr3_aa: CSAETRGDTEAFF
d_call: TRBD1; j_call: TRBJ1-2; v_call: TRBV6-5; cdr3_aa: CASTRKEQGAHGYTF
d_call: NA; j_call: TRBJ1-5; v_call: TRBV6-2/TRBV6-3; cdr3_aa: CASSYLGGSNQPQHF
d_call: TRBD1; j_call: TRBJ1-2; v_call: TRBV25-1; cdr3_aa: CASSENLGQGGGYTF
d_call: TRBD1; j_call: TRBJ1-2; v_call: TRBV28; cdr3_aa: CASSRQGLRGGYTF
d_call: TRBD1; j_call: TRBJ2-7; v_call: TRBV11-2; cdr3_aa: CASTRYDRGDEQYF
d_call: NA; j_call: TRBJ2-5; v_call: TRBV28; cdr3_aa: CASSTSGQGKKYF
d_call: NA; j_call: TRBJ1-5; v_call: TRBV24-1; cdr3_aa: CATSQGLNQPQHF